These 30 T cell receptor beta chains came from one sample sequenced in a study of blood T cell repertoires in COVID-19. Sequenced by immunoSEQ multiplex PCR; TCRdb stores in-frame clones only, minus some. Altogether about 400,000 clones are present, more than 75% being singletons, with the ten largest covering around 2%. Sample: PBMCs or T cells enriched from blood (not recorded which). These TCRs come from a man aged 35 to 55 in a cohort exposed to, infected with or recovered from COVID-19 (not recorded which).

The genes are TRBV19 and TRBJ2-4; 8 bases are a match to TRBD2. The CDR3 sequence is 16 residues long. With 7 bases clipped from V and 3 bases from J, the junction kept 11 bases outside the gene matches. The germline V gene has CDR1 LNHDA and CDR2 SQIVND (reference sequence). The DNA of the CDR3 is TGTGCCAGTACCCCGGGGGGGGGCACCCACAAAAACATTCAGTACTTC. Amino acid sequence: CASTPGGGTHKNIQYF.

V is TRBV15 and J is TRBJ2-1; 11 nucleotides align to TRBD1. CDR1 is LNHNV and CDR2 is YYDKDF in the germline V gene (reference sequence). This CDR3 spans 17 amino acids. The V gene end was trimmed by 4 bases and the J gene end by 5 bases; junction bases not matched to a gene: 10. CDR3: CATSTERGQGGNNEQFF. The CDR3 coding sequence is TGTGCCACCAGCACAGAGAGGGGACAGGGGGGGAACAATGAGCAGTTCTTC.

This CDR3 reads CASSLYRVGQPQHF. The DNA for the CDR3 is TGTGCCAGCAGTTTATACAGGGTAGGACAGCCCCAGCATTTT. The chain recombines TRBV28 with TRBJ1-5, with D maybe TRBD1 (6 bases). Germline V gene data show CDR1 as MDHEN and CDR2 as SYDVKM. The CDR3 is made up of 14 amino acids. The ends were cut back, 1 base at V and 7 bases at J, with 11 bases in the middle.

The chain recombines TRBV24-1 with TRBJ2-3; 12 bases fit TRBD2. Germline assignment: CDR1 KGHDR and CDR2 SFDVKD. CDR3 size: 17 residues. V was pared by 0 bases and J by 4 bases, with 4 bases of the junction left unmatched. CDR3 in DNA: TGTGCCACCAGTGATTTGCCTCTAGCGGGAGGGCCAGATACGCAGTATTTT. Translation gives CATSDLPLAGGPDTQYF.

The chain recombines TRBV7-9 with TRBJ2-7; 8 bases line up with TRBD2. Looked up from germline, CDR1 is SEHNR and CDR2 is FQNEAQ (reference sequence). CDR3 length: 15 amino acids. J lost 2 bases, V lost 5 bases, and 8 bases had no gene match. CDR3 nucleotides: TGTGCCAGCAGCCCACAAGGCGGGGGGACCTACGAGCAGTACTTC. It specifies CASSPQGGGTYEQYF.

This clone was seen only once. The V gene is TRBV5-1, the J gene TRBJ2-7, with 8 positions matching TRBD2. The length of the CDR3 is 14 residues. Trimming at V came to 4 bases and at J to 0 bases, leaving 3 bases not matched to a gene. CDR1 is SGHRS and CDR2 is YFSETQ in the germline V gene. Here the CDR3 reads CASSQTSDSYEQYF. The CDR3 nucleotides are TGCGCCAGCAGCCAGACTAGCGACTCCTACGAGCAGTACTTC.

About this clone: A much larger clone lies one base from this, so it may be a read error. The chain couples TRBV4-2 to TRBJ2-5; 8 bases match TRBD2. Germline lookup yields CDR1 LGHNA and CDR2 YNFKEQ. The CDR3 length is 13 residues. Losses at the gene ends were 4 bases for V and 2 bases for J; bases not matched to a gene: 0. The CDR3 loop is CASSPSGQETQYF. In nucleotides, the CDR3 is TGTGCCAGCAGCCCTAGCGGGCAAGAGACCCAGTACTTC.

This chain connects TRBV10-2 to TRBJ2-5, with 8 bases identical to TRBD2. CDR3 size: 16 residues. The trim removed 6 bases at V and 3 bases at J, leaving 12 bases unmatched. Germline loops: CDR1 WSHSY, CDR2 SAAADI. The CDR3 region is CASRGLSGSGKETQYF. In nucleotides, the CDR3 is TGCGCCAGCAGGGGTCTAAGCGGGAGCGGCAAAGAGACCCAGTACTTC.

The chain is built from TRBV6-5 and TRBJ1-1, with D maybe TRBD1 (6 bases). The CDR3 covers 15 residues. The V end lost 4 bases, the J end lost 5 bases, and 17 bases lay between the germline ends. Germline-derived CDR1 and CDR2 are MNHEY and SVGAGI. The CDR3 region is CASSFTGRGGTEAFF. DNA of the CDR3: TGTGCCAGCAGTTTTACAGGCAGGGGTGGGACTGAAGCTTTCTTT.

This clone was picked up one time. The gene calls are TRBV19 and TRBJ2-1; 7 bases line up with TRBD2. The CDR3 has 14 amino acids. Germline V gene data show CDR1 as LNHDA and CDR2 as SQIVND (reference sequence). J was trimmed by 4 bases and V by 5 bases; bases with no gene match: 5. The CDR3: CASSPPGGYNEQFF. The CDR3 DNA follows: TGTGCCAGTAGTCCCCCGGGAGGTTACAATGAGCAGTTCTTC.

The V call is TRBV1, the J call TRBJ2-5; the DNA was not used to check the table's D call, TRBD2. TRBV1 is a pseudogene. The CDR3 covers 18 residues. In nucleotides, the CDR3 is TGCACCAGCAGCCAAGATCTTGGGCTAGCGGGAGGAGCGGAGACCCAGTACTTC. Translation gives CTSSQDLGLAGGAETQYF.

The rearrangement uses TRBV6-1 and TRBJ1-2; perhaps TRBD1 as D (6 bases). Germline V lookup: CDR1 MNHNS, CDR2 SASEGT. The CDR3 length is 15 residues. Trimming pared 2 bases from V and 7 bases from J, leaving 17 bases between. This CDR3 reads CASSELSLTGSGYTF. As DNA, the CDR3 is TGTGCCAGCAGTGAATTATCCTTGACAGGAAGTGGCTACACCTTC.

The V and J genes are TRBV4-2 and TRBJ2-3, with a weak D call TRBD2 (6 bases). The V end was cut by 1 base, the J end by 2 bases, with 19 bases between. Germline V gene lookup returns CDR1 LGHNA and CDR2 YNFKEQ. The CDR3 has 18 amino acids. The CDR3 sequence is CASSQAFRDSSYTDTQYF. For the CDR3, the DNA is TGTGCCAGCAGCCAAGCGTTCCGGGACTCGAGCTACACAGATACGCAGTATTTT.

The gene calls are TRBV28 and TRBJ1-1; 9 bases match TRBD1. CDR3 length equals 19 residues. V shed 8 bases and J 1 base; nucleotides not matched to a gene: 20. The germline gives CDR1 MDHEN, CDR2 SYDVKM. The CDR3 region is CASLHPWDREGAPNTEAFF. The CDR3 DNA reads TGTGCCAGCCTCCACCCCTGGGACAGGGAAGGGGCTCCGAACACTGAAGCTTTCTTT.

This chain uses TRBV19 with TRBJ1-4; maybe TRBD1 (5 bases). Trimming pared 1 base from V and 3 bases from J, leaving 9 bases between. Looked up from germline, CDR1 is LNHDA and CDR2 is SQIVND (reference sequence). The CDR3 totals 15 residues. CDR3: CASSIGTTPNEKLFF. DNA of the CDR3: TGTGCCAGTAGTATAGGGACAACTCCTAATGAAAAACTGTTTTTT.

The chain couples TRBV30 to TRBJ2-3; no firm D call. CDR1 and CDR2 (germline): GTSNPN, SVGIG (reference sequence). V shed 3 bases and J shed 1 base, with 8 bases lying between them. The length of the CDR3 is 13 residues. The chain's CDR3 is CAWRLSGTDTQYF. CDR3 DNA: TGTGCCTGGAGGCTATCGGGCACAGATACGCAGTATTTT.

This chain uses TRBV18 with TRBJ1-6, with D tentatively TRBD1 (5 bases). The CDR3 runs 14 residues. CDR1 and CDR2 from the germline V gene are KGHSH and LQKENI. V lost 2 bases to trimming and J lost 6 bases, with 8 bases between them. CDR3 bases: TGTGCCAGCTCACCAGGGGCGGTTAATTCACCCCTCCACTTT. This codes for CASSPGAVNSPLHF.

The sample holds a few counts of this clone. J is TRBJ1-6 and V is TRBV6-2 or TRBV6-3, with D possibly being TRBD1 (6 bases). This CDR3 is built from 19 residues. Germline V CDR1 and CDR2: MNHEY, SVGEGT. The V and J ends lost 2 bases and 9 bases respectively, with 26 bases between them. The CDR3 spells CASSYLAGAIESPLSPLHF. Written as DNA, the CDR3 is TGTGCCAGCAGTTACCTAGCAGGGGCTATAGAATCCCCGCTTTCACCCCTCCACTTT.

This clone was recorded a few times. V usage is TRBV18 and J usage is TRBJ1-1, with D maybe TRBD1 (6 bases). Germline CDR1 KGHSH, CDR2 LQKENI. The length of the CDR3 is 14 residues. Trimming took off 3 bases at V and 4 bases at J, with 12 bases between the two ends. The CDR3 DNA sequence: TGTGCCAGCTCACCTGGACAGAGGGGCACTGAAGCTTTCTTT. Its protein is CASSPGQRGTEAFF.

V is TRBV28 and J is TRBJ1-5, with 8 bases matching TRBD1. CDR1 MDHEN and CDR2 SYDVKM come from the germline V gene. The junction had 4 bases not matched to a gene; V was cut back by 2 bases and J by 7 bases. The CDR3 is made up of 14 amino acids. The CDR3 nucleotides are TGTGCCAGCAGTTTAGACAGGGGAAACCAGCCCCAGCATTTT. Translated: CASSLDRGNQPQHF.

The rearrangement joins TRBV11-1 to TRBJ2-3; D is possibly TRBD2 (6 bases). V was clipped by 5 bases and J by 8 bases, with 14 bases between them. This CDR3 is 13 amino acids long. Germline V gene data show CDR1 as SGHAT and CDR2 as FQDESV (reference sequence). CDR3: CASSQGLLGTQYF. The CDR3 DNA is TGTGCCAGCAGCCAGGGACTTCTAGGTACGCAGTATTTT.

The chain uses TRBV5-4 and TRBJ2-2; a possible D gene is TRBD1 (6 bases). This CDR3 is 15 amino acids long. Trimming cost V 4 bases and J 0 bases, with 10 bases left between them. Germline V gene sequence: CDR1 SGHNT, CDR2 YYREEE (reference sequence). The CDR3 DNA follows: TGTGCCAGCAGCCGGACAGACGCGAACACCGGGGAGCTGTTTTTT. Protein: CASSRTDANTGELFF.

The chain carries TRBV6-1 and TRBJ1-6; 7 bases line up with TRBD1. This CDR3 spans 16 amino acids. Germline CDR1 and CDR2: MNHNS and SASEGT. The trim removed 4 bases at V and 7 bases at J, leaving 10 bases unmatched. The CDR3 is CASSATGTAYNSPLHF. CDR3 coding DNA: TGTGCCAGCAGTGCGACCGGGACAGCTTACAATTCACCCCTCCACTTT.

The rearrangement links TRBV6-5 to TRBJ2-5; D might be TRBD2 (5 bases). This CDR3 is built from 13 residues. The germline V and J ends were trimmed by 8 bases and 0 bases, with 10 bases remaining between them. Germline V CDR1 and CDR2: MNHEY, SVGAGI. The CDR3 nucleotides are TGTGCCAGCGGGGAGAAGTACCAAGAGACCCAGTACTTC. Amino acid sequence: CASGEKYQETQYF.

The chain combines TRBV9 with TRBJ1-6; D is possibly TRBD1 (6 bases). CDR1 is SGDLS and CDR2 is YYNGEE in the germline V gene. The CDR3 consists of 15 residues. The germline V and J ends were trimmed by 1 base and 7 bases, with 12 bases remaining between them. Here the CDR3 DNA reads TGTGCCAGCAGCGTATGGGACACCGGCAATTCACCCCTCCACTTT. The encoded protein is CASSVWDTGNSPLHF.

The chain carries TRBV28 and TRBJ1-5, with D unresolved. V lost 3 bases and J lost 6, with 12 bases in between. CDR1 MDHEN and CDR2 SYDVKM come from the germline V gene. This CDR3 contains 14 residues. CDR3 sequence reads: CASSFIGNGQPQHF. As DNA, the CDR3 is TGTGCCAGCAGTTTCATCGGGAACGGTCAGCCCCAGCATTTT.

This rearrangement joins TRBV20-1 to TRBJ1-2, with a possible D match to TRBD1 (5 bases). CDR3 length: 11 residues. V dropped 0 bases and J dropped 10 bases, with 9 bases sitting between them. CDR1 and CDR2 (germline): DFQATT, SNEGSKA (reference sequence). Written as DNA, the CDR3 is TGCAGTGCTAGAGAGGACAAAATCTACACCTTC. The encoded protein is CSAREDKIYTF.

The chain has TRBV3-1 (or the pseudogene TRBV3-2) and TRBJ1-4; D gene uncertain. V lost 4 bases to trimming and J lost 0 bases, with 9 bases between them. CDR3 length: 15 residues. Per germline, CDR1 LGHDT and CDR2 YNNKEL (reference sequence). DNA of the CDR3: TGTGCCAGCAGCCGACGGGGAGCAACTAATGAAAAACTGTTTTTT. Its translation is CASSRRGATNEKLFF.

The chain combines TRBV30 with TRBJ2-1; 15 bases align to TRBD2. Germline V gives CDR1 GTSNPN, CDR2 SVGIG (reference sequence). The CDR3 contains 15 residues. CDR3 loop: CAAGLAGGSYNEQFF. CDR3 DNA: TGTGCTGCTGGACTAGCGGGAGGGTCCTACAATGAGCAGTTCTTC.

This chain joins TRBV7-9 and TRBJ1-4, with TRBD1 as a possible D gene (5 bases). Germline lookup yields CDR1 SEHNR and CDR2 FQNEAQ (reference sequence). Trimming removed 7 bases at V and 6 bases at J, with 15 bases between. The CDR3 runs 14 residues. The CDR3 DNA sequence: TGTGCCAGCACCAATCAAGGGGCGTATGAAAAACTGTTTTTT. Amino acids: CASTNQGAYEKLFF. The variable domain in full, with the rest retrieved from reference TRBV7-9 and TRBJ1-4, is DTGVSQNPRHKITKRGQNVTFRCDPISEHNRLYWYRQTLGQGPEFLTYFQNEAQLEKSRLLSDRFSAERPKGSFSTLEIQRTEQGDSAMYLCASTNQGAYEKLFFGSGTQLSVL.